This T cell receptor beta chain is from a study of shared clonotypes between healthy human individuals. CD8 cells classed as naive were CD45RO-negative and positively selected for CCR7, excluding terminally differentiated effector memory CD45RA+ cells. About this clone itself: Other nucleotide sequences in the sample specify the same CDR3.

Germline CDR1 is GTSNPN and CDR2 is SVGIG (reference sequence). Trimming removed 0 bases at V and 4 bases at J, with 7 bases between. The CDR3 has 12 residues. Sequencing was performed with immunoSEQ multiplex PCR; in TCRdb, only in-frame clones are kept and a portion is missing. The sample carries roughly 1,800,000 clones, roughly 94% recorded once. J is TRBJ2-7 and V is TRBV30; no firm D call. The clonotype originates from a young man in good health. Sequenced material: naive CD8+ T cells sorted from blood. CDR3 protein: CAWSVHGYEQYF. The CDR3 region has the DNA TGTGCCTGGAGTGTACACGGGTACGAGCAGTACTTC.